The clone carrying this T cell receptor beta chain was seen a handful of times. Indicated time point: newly diagnosed GD, antithyroid drugs for less than 3 months. Extracted RNA from PBMCs served as the source of the TCR library. An endocrinology unit in Xi'an, China, supplied the patients. The data were obtained in a study of regulatory T cells in long-lasting Graves disease. Study-wide background: Antithyroid drug use was under 3 months in newly diagnosed Graves' patients.

CDR1 and CDR2 (germline): KGHSH, LQKENI. The CDR3 contains 18 residues. V gave up 2 bases and J gave up 1 base, with 18 bases separating them. CDR3-region Arm-PCR and iRepertoire HTBI primers produced the TCR beta libraries. Original processing methods: Identified segments across samples numbered about 56 TRBV and roughly 15 TRBJ. Each CDR3 protein gets one entry after TCRdb re-called the multiplex PCR reads with MiXCR. TCRdb, rather than the study authors, made the V and J calls. In the table there are roughly 530,000 distinct CDR3 sequences, about 15% of which are singletons. These same data were also listed under a study on T cells in Graves' hyperthyroidism and ophthalmopathy.

This clonotype was sampled from a woman aged 40 to 65 with Graves disease. Material: peripheral blood mononuclear cells (PBMCs), obtained at new diagnosis, from a patient treated with antithyroid drugs. This chain uses TRBV18 with TRBJ1-5; D ambiguous. The CDR3 protein is CASSPRATGIRSNQPQHF. CDR3 in DNA: TGTGCCAGCTCACCAAGGGCGACGGGGATTCGGAGCAATCAGCCCCAGCATTTT.